This TCR beta chain was recorded in a study of T cell repertoires in cytomegalovirus infection. Study context: Public TCR beta signatures marked donors with CMV infection and the matching HLA.

TCRdb re-called the reads with MiXCR, one entry per CDR3 protein. The table includes 350,000 to 550,000 distinct CDR3 sequences, under 40% detected once. Study-wide findings and caveats: Clonotype analysis showed dominance of the ex vivo response by HLA-C-restricted CMV-specific TCR beta clonotypes.

About this clonotype itself: Its antigen is currently unknown.

Germline assignment: CDR1 KGHSH and CDR2 LQKENI. The V and J ends lost 6 bases and 0 bases, in that order; junction bases with no gene match: 7. The length of the CDR3 is 16 residues. The V and J genes are TRBV18 and TRBJ1-2; TRBD1 aligns across 10 bases. Sequenced sample: PBMCs. The sequence came from a human donor in good health (CMV status not recorded). Some clones in this sample may be carry-over from other donors' samples. DNA of the CDR3: TGTGCCAGCTCTAACACCGGGACAGGGGCTAACTATGGCTACACCTTC. Its protein is CASSNTGTGANYGYTF.